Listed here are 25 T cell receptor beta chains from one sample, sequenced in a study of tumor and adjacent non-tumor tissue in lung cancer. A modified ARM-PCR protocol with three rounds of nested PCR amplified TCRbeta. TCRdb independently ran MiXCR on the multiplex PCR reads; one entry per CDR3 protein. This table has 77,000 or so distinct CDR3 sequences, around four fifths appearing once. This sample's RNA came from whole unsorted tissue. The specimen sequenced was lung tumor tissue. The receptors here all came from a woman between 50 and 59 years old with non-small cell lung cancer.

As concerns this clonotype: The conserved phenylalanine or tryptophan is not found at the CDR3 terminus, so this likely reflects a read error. The CDR3 protein is CASSLGPQRGYQETQYI. Here the CDR3 DNA reads TGTGCCAGCAGTTTAGGACCCCAACGGGGGTACCAAGAGACCCAGTACATC. This rearrangement joins TRBV12-3 or TRBV12-4 to TRBJ2-5; perhaps TRBD2 as D (6 bases). This CDR3 region has 17 residues. V shed 1 base and J shed 0 bases, with 15 bases lying between them.

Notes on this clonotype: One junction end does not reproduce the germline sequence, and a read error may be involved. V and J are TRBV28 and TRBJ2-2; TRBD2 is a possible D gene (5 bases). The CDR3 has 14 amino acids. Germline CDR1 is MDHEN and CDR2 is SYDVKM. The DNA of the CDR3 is TGTGTCAGCAGTCACACTAGAAGTACCGGGGAGCTGTTTTTT. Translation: CVSSHTRSTGELFF. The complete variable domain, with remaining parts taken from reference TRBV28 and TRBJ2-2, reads DVKVTQSSRYLVKRTGEKVFLECVQDMDHENMFWYRQDPGLGLRLIYFSYDVKMKEKGDIPEGYSVSREKKERFSLILESASTNQTSMYLCVSSHTRSTGELFFGEGSRLTVL.

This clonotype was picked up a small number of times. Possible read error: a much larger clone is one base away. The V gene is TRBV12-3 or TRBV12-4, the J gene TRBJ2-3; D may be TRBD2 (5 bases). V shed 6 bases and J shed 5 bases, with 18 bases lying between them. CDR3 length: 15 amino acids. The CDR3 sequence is CASSLVISARDTQYF. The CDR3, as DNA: TGTGCCAGCAGCCTTGTGATTAGCGCGAGAGATACGCAGTATTTT.

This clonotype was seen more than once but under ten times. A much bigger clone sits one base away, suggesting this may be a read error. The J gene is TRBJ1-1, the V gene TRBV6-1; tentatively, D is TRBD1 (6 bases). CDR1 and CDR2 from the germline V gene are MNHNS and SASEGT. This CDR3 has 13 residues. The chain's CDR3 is CASGGFLNTEALF. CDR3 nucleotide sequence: TGTGCCAGCGGGGGCTTTCTGAACACTGAAGCTCTCTTT.

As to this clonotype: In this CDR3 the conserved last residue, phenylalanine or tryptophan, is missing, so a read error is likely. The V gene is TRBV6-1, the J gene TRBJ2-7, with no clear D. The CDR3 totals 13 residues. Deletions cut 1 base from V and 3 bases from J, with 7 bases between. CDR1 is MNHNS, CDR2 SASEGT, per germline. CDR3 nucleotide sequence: TGTGCCAGCAGTGAAGGCCAGGACTACGAGCAGTACTAC. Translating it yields CASSEGQDYEQYY.

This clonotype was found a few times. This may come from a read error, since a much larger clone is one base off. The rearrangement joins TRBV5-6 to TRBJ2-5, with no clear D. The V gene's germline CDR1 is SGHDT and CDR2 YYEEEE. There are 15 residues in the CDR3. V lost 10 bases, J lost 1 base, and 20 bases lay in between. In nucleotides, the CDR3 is TGTGCCGGCATCTTCAACCGAAACCTCCAAGAGACCCAGTACTTC. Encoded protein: CAGIFNRNLQETQYF.

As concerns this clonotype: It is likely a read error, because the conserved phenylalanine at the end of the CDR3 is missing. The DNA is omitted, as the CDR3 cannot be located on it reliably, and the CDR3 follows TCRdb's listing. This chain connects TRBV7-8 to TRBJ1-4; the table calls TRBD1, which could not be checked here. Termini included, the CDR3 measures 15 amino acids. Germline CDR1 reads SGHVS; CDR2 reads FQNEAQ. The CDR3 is CASSLEDRGGEKLFL.

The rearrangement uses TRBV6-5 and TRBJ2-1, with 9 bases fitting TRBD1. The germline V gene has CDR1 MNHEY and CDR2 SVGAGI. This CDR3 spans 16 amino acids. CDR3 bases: TGTACCGGCAGTTACTTCCGGGACAGGGCCGACAATGAGCAGTTCTTC. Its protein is CTGSYFRDRADNEQFF.

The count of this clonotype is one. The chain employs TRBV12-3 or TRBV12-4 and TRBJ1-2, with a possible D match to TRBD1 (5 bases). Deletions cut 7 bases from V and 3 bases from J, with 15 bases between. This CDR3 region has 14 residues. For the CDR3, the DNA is TGTGCCAGCAAGTATACGACAGAAGACTATGGCTACACCTTC. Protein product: CASKYTTEDYGYTF.

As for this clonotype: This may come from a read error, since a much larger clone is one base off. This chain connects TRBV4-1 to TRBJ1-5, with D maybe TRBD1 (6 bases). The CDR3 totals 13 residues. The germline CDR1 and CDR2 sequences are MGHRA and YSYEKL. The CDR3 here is CVSSQGMSQPQHF. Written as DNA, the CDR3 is TGCGTCAGCAGCCAGGGGATGTCTCAGCCCCAGCATTTT.

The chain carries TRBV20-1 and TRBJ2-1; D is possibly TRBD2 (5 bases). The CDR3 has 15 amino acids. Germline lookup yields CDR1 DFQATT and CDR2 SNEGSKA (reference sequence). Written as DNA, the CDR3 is TGCAGAGCCGCCCCCCCTAGCTACTCTTACAATGAGCAGTTCTTC. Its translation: CRAAPPSYSYNEQFF.

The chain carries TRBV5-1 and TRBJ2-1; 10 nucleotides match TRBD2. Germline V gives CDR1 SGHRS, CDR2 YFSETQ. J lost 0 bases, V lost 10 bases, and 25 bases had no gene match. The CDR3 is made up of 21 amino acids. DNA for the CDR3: TGCGCCTGCTGCTTGTGGCGGGCTGGCCGACTAGCGGGTGACTCCTACAATGAGCAGTTCTTC. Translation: CACCLWRAGRLAGDSYNEQFF.

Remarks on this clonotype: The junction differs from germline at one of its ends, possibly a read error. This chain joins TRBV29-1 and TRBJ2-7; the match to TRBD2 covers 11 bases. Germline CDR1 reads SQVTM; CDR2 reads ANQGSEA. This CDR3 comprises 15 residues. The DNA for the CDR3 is TGCAGCGTTTCCGCCGGGACTAGCGGTAGGGGTGAGCCGTACTTC. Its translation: CSVSAGTSGRGEPYF.

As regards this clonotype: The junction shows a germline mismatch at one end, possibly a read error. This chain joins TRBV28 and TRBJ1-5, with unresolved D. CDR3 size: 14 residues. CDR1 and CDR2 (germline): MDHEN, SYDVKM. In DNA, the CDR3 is TGTGCCGGCAGCCCCGGTCCAGACAATCAGCTCCAGCATTTT. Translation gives CAGSPGPDNQLQHF.

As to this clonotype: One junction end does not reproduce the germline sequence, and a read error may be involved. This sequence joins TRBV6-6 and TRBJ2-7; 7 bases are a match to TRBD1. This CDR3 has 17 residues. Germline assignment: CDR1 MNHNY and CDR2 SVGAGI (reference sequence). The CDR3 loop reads CASTYTLPEQGKYEQYF. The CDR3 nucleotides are TGTGCCAGCACTTACACTCTTCCGGAACAGGGGAAATATGAGCAGTACTTC.

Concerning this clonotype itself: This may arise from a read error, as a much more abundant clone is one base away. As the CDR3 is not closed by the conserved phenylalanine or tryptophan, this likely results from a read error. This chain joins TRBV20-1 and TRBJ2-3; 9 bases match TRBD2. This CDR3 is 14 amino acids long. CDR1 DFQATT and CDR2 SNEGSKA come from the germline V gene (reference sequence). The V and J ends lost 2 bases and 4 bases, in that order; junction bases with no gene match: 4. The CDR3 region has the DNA TGCAGTGCTAGATGGCGGGAGGGATCAGATACGCAGTATTTA. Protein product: CSARWREGSDTQYL.

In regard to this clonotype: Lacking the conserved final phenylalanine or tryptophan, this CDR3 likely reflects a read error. The CDR3 coding sequence is TGCGGCGTTGACGGGACAGGGTGCGGAAAAAGCTACACCCTC. Protein: CGVDGTGCGKSYTL. The chain uses TRBV29-1 and TRBJ1-2, with 9 bases aligning to TRBD1. Germline values: CDR1 SQVTM, CDR2 ANQGSEA. CDR3 size: 14 residues.

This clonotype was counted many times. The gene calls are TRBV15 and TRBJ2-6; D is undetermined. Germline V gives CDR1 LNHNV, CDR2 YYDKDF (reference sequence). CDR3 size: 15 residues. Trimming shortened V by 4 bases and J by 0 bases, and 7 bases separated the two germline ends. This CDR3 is CATSTATSGANVLTF. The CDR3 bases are TGTGCCACCAGCACTGCCACCTCTGGGGCCAACGTCCTGACTTTC.

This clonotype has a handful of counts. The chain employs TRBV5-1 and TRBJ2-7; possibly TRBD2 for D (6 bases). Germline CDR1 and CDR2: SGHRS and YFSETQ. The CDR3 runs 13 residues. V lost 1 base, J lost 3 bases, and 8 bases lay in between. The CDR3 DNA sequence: TGCGCCAGCAGCTTGATGCGGGGCTACGAGCAGTACTTC. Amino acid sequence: CASSLMRGYEQYF.

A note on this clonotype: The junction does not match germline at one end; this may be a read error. Written as DNA, the CDR3 is TGCGCCAGCAGTTTACGGGAAAGACTGTTTTTT. It is translated as CASSLRERLFF. This chain joins TRBV12-3 or TRBV12-4 and TRBJ1-4, with no clear D. The CDR3 covers 11 residues.

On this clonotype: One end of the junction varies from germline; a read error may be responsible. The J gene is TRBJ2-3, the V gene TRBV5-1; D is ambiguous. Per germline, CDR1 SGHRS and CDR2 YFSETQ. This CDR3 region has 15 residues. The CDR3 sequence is CASSLEEQSTDTQYF. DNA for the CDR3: TGCGCCAGCAGCTTGGAGGAGCAGAGCACAGATACCCAGTATTTT.

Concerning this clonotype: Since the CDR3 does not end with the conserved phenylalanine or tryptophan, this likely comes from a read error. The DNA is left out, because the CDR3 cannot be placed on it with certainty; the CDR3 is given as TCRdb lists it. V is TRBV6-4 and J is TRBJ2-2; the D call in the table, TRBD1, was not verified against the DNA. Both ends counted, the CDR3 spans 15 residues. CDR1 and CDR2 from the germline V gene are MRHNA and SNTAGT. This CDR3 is CASSPMGGTVGEPFY.

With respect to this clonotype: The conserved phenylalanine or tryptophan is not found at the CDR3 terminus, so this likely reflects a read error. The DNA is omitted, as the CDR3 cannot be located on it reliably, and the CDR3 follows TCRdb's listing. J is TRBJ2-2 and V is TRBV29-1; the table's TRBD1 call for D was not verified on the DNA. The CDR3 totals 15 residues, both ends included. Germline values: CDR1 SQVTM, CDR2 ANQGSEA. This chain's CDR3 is CSVTPPGGNTGELLL.

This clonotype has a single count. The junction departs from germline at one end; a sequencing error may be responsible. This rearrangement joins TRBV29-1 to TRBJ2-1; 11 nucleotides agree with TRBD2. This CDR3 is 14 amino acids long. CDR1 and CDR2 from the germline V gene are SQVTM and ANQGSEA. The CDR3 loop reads CSVEELAGGNVQSF. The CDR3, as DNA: TGCAGCGTTGAGGAATTAGCGGGAGGGAATGTGCAGTCCTTC.

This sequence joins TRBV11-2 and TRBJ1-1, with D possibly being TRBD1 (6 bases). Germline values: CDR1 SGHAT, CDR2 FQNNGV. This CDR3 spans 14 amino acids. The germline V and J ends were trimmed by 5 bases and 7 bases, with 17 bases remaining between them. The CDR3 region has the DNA TGTGCCAGCAGCATACAGGGTAGTGATATTGAAGCTTTCTTT. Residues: CASSIQGSDIEAFF.